This entry concerns a single T cell receptor (beta chain). Its antigen is currently unknown. TCRdb reprocessed the 5' RACE reads and keeps a single row for each CDR3 protein, giving no DNA. The sample holds around 410,000 distinct CDR3 sequences. The data stem from a study of monozygotic twins with inflammatory bowel disease. The study's findings and limits: Especially with disease activity, IBD patients had fewer clonotypes in common with others than healthy twins did.

In germline, CDR1 is DFQATT, CDR2 SNEGSKA (reference sequence). The CDR3 is 16 residues long. This chain uses TRBV20-1 with TRBJ1-6. This TCR derives from a human donor with ulcerative colitis or Crohn's disease, or a healthy co-twin of an affected twin (not recorded which). The specimen sequenced was blood. CDR3 sequence: CSATTYSGAYNSPLHF.